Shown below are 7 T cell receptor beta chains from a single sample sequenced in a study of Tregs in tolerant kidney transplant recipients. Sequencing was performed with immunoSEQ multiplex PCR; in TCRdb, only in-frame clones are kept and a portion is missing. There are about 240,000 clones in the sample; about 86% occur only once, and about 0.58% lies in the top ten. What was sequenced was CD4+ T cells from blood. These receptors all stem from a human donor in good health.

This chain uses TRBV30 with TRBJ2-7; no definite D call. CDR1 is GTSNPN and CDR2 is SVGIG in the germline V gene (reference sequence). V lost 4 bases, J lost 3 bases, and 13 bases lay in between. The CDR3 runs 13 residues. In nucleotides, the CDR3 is TGTGCCTGGAATGTGGAATACAGCTACGAGCAGTACTTC. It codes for CAWNVEYSYEQYF.

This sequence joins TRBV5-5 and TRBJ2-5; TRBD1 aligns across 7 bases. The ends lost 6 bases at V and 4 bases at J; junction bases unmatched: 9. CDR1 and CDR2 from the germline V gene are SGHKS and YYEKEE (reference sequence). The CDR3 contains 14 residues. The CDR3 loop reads CASIPTGLGETQYF. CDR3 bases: TGTGCCAGCATCCCGACAGGGCTTGGAGAGACCCAGTACTTC.

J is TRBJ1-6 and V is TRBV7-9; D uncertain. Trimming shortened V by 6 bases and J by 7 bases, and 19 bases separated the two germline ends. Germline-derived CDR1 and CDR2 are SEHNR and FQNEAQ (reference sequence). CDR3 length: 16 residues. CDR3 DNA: TGTGCCAGCAGTCTCGGAGCGGGGTCGGGGAATTCACCCCTCCACTTT. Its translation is CASSLGAGSGNSPLHF.

The CDR3 sequence is CASRSGGSGKLFF. CDR3 coding DNA: TGTGCCAGCAGGAGTGGAGGGAGCGGAAAACTGTTTTTT. The chain joins TRBV2 to TRBJ1-4; no definite D call. The germline V gene has CDR1 SNHLY and CDR2 FYNNEI. The CDR3 is 13 residues long. Trimming removed 6 bases at V and 10 bases at J, with 15 bases between.

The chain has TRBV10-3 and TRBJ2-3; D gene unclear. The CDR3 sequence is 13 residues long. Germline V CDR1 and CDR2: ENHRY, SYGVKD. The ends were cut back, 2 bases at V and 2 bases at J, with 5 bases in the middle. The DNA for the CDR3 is TGTGCCATCAGTGAGGGCTACACAGATACGCAGTATTTT. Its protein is CAISEGYTDTQYF.

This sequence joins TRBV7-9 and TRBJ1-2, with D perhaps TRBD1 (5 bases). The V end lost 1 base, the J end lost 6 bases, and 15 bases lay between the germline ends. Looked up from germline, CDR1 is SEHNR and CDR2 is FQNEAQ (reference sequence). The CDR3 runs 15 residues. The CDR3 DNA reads TGTGCCAGCAGCTTAGATACCCGGGCAGGGAATGGCTACACCTTC. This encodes CASSLDTRAGNGYTF. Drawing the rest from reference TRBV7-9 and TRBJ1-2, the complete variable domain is DTGVSQNPRHKITKRGQNVTFRCDPISEHNRLYWYRQTLGQGPEFLTYFQNEAQLEKSRLLSDRFSAERPKGSFSTLEIQRTEQGDSAMYLCASSLDTRAGNGYTFGSGTRLTVV.

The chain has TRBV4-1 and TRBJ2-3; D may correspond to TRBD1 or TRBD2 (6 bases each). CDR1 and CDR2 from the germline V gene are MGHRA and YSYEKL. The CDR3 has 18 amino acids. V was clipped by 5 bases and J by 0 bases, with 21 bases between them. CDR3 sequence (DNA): TGCGCCAGCAGCTTCAGGGGAGTCGGGGGACCTAGCACAGATACGCAGTATTTT. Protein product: CASSFRGVGGPSTDTQYF.